These T cell receptor beta chains were read from a single sample in a study of blood T cell repertoires in COVID-19. Sequencing used immunoSEQ multiplex PCR; TCRdb keeps in-frame clones, though not all of them. The sample contains around 390,000 clones, around nine tenths of which appear only once. Specimen: PBMCs or T cells enriched from blood (not recorded which). The receptors shown here come from a woman between 50 and 59 years old who had recovered from COVID-19. CDR3s include the opening cysteine and the closing phenylalanine or tryptophan. The D gene is left open where the match is weak. A clone size is listed for some rows: how often the clone was seen (once, few, many), or a class if it is expanded.

j_gene,abundance,d_gene,v_gene,CDR3aa,CDR3nt
TRBJ1-2,NA,NA,TRBV4-2,CASSQDGAANYGYTF,TGTGCCAGCAGCCAAGATGGAGCAGCGAACTATGGCTACACCTTC
TRBJ2-2,medium-sized,NA,TRBV3-1/TRBV3-2,CASSRDRRETGELFF,TGTGCCAGCAGCCGGGACCGACGGGAGACCGGGGAGCTGTTTTTT
TRBJ1-1,NA,NA,TRBV28,CASREGSERGAFF,TGTGCCAGCAGGGAGGGATCGGAGAGAGGAGCTTTCTTT
TRBJ2-5,NA,NA,TRBV18,CASSPPTLSETQYF,TGTGCCAGCTCACCACCTACCCTATCCGAGACCCAGTACTTC
TRBJ1-1,NA,NA,TRBV6-2/TRBV6-3,CASSYSGLWDTEAFF,TGTGCCAGCAGTTACTCAGGACTCTGGGACACTGAAGCTTTCTTT
TRBJ1-3,NA,TRBD1,TRBV14,CASSQGTDRESNTIYF,TGTGCCAGCAGCCAAGGCACCGACAGGGAATCAAACACCATATATTTT
TRBJ1-4,NA,NA,TRBV18,CASSSEVGKLFF,TGTGCCAGCTCAAGCGAAGTAGGAAAACTGTTTTTT
TRBJ1-3,NA,NA,TRBV28,CASRRASGNTIYF,TGTGCCAGCAGGCGGGCCTCTGGAAACACCATATATTTT
TRBJ2-2,NA,TRBD1,TRBV2,CASSGQGLGTGELFF,TGTGCCAGCAGTGGACAGGGTCTGGGCACCGGGGAGCTGTTTTTT
TRBJ2-3,NA,TRBD2,TRBV2,CASSQTSGGIMSTDTQYF,TGTGCCAGCAGCCAAACTAGCGGGGGTATTATGAGCACAGATACGCAGTATTTT